The rows below give T cell receptor beta chains drawn from one sample of a study of T-cell reconstitution after alpha-beta-depleted transplantation in children. Via MiXCR, TCRdb re-called the PCR reads, giving one row per CDR3 protein. Here the sample spans 350,000 to 500,000 distinct CDR3 sequences, around 46% being singletons. The source was PBMCs, collected before TCRalphabeta/CD19-depleted stem cell transplant. Every receptor here comes from a girl between 2 and 10 years old with aplastic anemia, due to receive a stem cell transplant. Each CDR3 is given with its conserved first and last residue. D genes are given only for firm matches.

D gene,V gene,CDR3 protein
-,TRBV28,CASSPPAQLGGYTF
TRBD2,TRBV7-6,CASSFGPSGGLETQYF
TRBD2,TRBV7-6,CASSNRAGGLLDTQYF
-,TRBV29-1,CSVEIGPSTGVYF
-,TRBV6-5,CASSYAGGTGASYNEQFF
-,TRBV6-5,CASRARTAEIF
-,TRBV6-1,CASSLSAGLYEQYF
TRBD2,TRBV10-3,CAISEWTSGRRYNEQFF
TRBD2,TRBV20-1,CSAPGTSGWSSYNEQFF
TRBD1,TRBV27,CASSLSVYRDRAYEQYF
TRBD1,TRBV14,CASSPSGAGQALNTEAFF
-,TRBV4-2,CASSSKFKGEGNTEAFF
TRBD2,TRBV15,CATSRALAEMGTGELFF
-,TRBV28,CASSLDARGWGQETQYF
TRBD2,TRBV20-1,CSANGREDYNEQFF
TRBD1,TRBV5-6,CASVRGQLFYGYTF
TRBD2,TRBV7-2,CASSLAPASGKSEQFF
-,TRBV20-1,CSARTGSYEQYF
-,TRBV28,CASTLPSGRGSNQPQHF
-,TRBV19,CASSGIGRPDTQYF
-,TRBV27,CASSPRGNIGNQPQHF
TRBD1,TRBV12-3/TRBV12-4,CASSHRDRGLYEQYF
TRBD1,TRBV6-6,CASGRDRVTEAFF
TRBD2,TRBV27,CASSGIRGYTSGIPSYYEQYF
TRBD1,TRBV20-1,CSAIMGQVIYNEQFF
-,TRBV20-1,CSAKVAGAMNTEAFF
-,TRBV5-1,CASNDQGSGSPLHF
-,TRBV19,CASSIAVGVGANVLTF
-,TRBV12-3/TRBV12-4,CASRYSGELFF
-,TRBV12-3/TRBV12-4,CASRDSISGANVLTF
-,TRBV7-9,CASSPNRGGNTEAFF
TRBD2,TRBV6-2/TRBV6-3,CASSYSNSGRASNVRTDTQYF
TRBD2,TRBV18,CASSPLGLAGVADTQYF
-,TRBV7-2,CASSFIRGRGEKLFF
TRBD1,TRBV7-8,CASSLTQLRGNYGYTF
TRBD1,TRBV12-3/TRBV12-4,CASSRLQGATSGNEQFF
-,TRBV7-2,CASSSGTLNTGELFF
-,TRBV29-1,CGIGGQRYNEQFF
-,TRBV15,CATSSLNRDGSARLFF
TRBD1,TRBV20-1,CSARALDRGGEQYF
-,TRBV23-1,CASSQSRTRGDNEQFF
-,TRBV7-2,CASSSGRLTYNEQFF
-,TRBV4-1,CASSQDSQASAPISYNEQFF
-,TRBV11-2,CASSPGGAGYSGANVLTF
-,TRBV5-1,CASSSTGQPPGQPQHF
TRBD2,TRBV7-6,CASSPGLAGGPDTQYF
-,TRBV12-3/TRBV12-4,CASSSGINIQYF
-,TRBV5-1,CASSAGTNSYNEQFF
-,TRBV27,CASSLRAGYEQYF
TRBD1,TRBV20-1,CSAAFQGVVGSWTEAFF
-,TRBV12-3/TRBV12-4,CASSQGGLGSPLHF
TRBD1,TRBV5-1,CASSLSALDKTGGQPQHF
-,TRBV6-1,CASSTKTGGSGNTIYF
TRBD2,TRBV7-8,CASSLGPAGGDNEQFF